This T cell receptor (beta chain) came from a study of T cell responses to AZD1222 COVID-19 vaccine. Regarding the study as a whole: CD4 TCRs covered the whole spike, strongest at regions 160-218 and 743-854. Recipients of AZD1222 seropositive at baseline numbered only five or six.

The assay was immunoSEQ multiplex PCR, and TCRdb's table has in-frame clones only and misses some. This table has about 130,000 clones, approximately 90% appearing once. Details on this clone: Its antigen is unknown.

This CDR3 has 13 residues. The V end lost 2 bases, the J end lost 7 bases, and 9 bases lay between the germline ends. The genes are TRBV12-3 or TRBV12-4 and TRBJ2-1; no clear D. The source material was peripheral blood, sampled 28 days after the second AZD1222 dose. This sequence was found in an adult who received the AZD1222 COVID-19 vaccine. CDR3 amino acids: CASSLKSHNEQFF. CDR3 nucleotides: TGTGCCAGCAGTTTAAAGTCCCATAATGAGCAGTTCTTC.